This is a list of T cell receptor beta chains from one sample in a study of T cells in Graves' hyperthyroidism and ophthalmopathy. Using its own MiXCR run on the multiplex PCR reads, TCRdb lists one record per CDR3 protein. Of hundreds of thousands of distinct CDR3 sequences in the sample, about two fifths were seen once. Sequenced input: blood. All receptors come from a young man with Graves' hyperthyroidism. The CDR3 runs from the conserved cysteine through the conserved F or W.

v_gene	j_gene	CDR3aa
TRBV28	TRBJ2-2	CASSLGDFSTGELFF
TRBV11-3	TRBJ1-3	CASSFRRGWGLGNTIYF
TRBV5-1	TRBJ2-7	CASSLGSGSGNEQYF
TRBV5-8	TRBJ1-1	CASSDGTLYTEAFF
TRBV29-1	TRBJ1-1	CSVEVGTGAFF
TRBV6-2/TRBV6-3	TRBJ1-1	CASMDGGQNTEAFF
TRBV12-3/TRBV12-4	TRBJ1-5	CASTVGGLGQPQHF
TRBV5-1	TRBJ1-1	CASSLIPGSSEAFF
TRBV10-3	TRBJ1-3	CAISEGGTGNTIYF
TRBV14	TRBJ1-6	CASSGFYNSPLHF
TRBV5-5	TRBJ1-1	CASSTEPNTEAFF
TRBV5-1	TRBJ2-5	CASSPDSGRETQYF
TRBV7-8	TRBJ1-3	CASSVGPDRGEPGNTIYF
TRBV20-1	TRBJ2-2	CSARDGGAVTGELFF
TRBV6-1	TRBJ1-1	CASSDTGAGTEAFF
TRBV7-8	TRBJ1-1	CASSPRNFGLNTEAFF
TRBV2	TRBJ2-7	CASSGLAGGSYEQYF
TRBV7-2	TRBJ2-2	CACSGGPGTGELFF
TRBV6-5	TRBJ1-1	CASSDSLGGANTEAFF
TRBV5-5	TRBJ2-5	CASSIPLGETQYF
TRBV12-3/TRBV12-4	TRBJ1-2	CASSLGTRDRDGYTF
TRBV7-2	TRBJ1-6	CASSLAWTANSPLHF
TRBV29-1	TRBJ2-7	CSVEAEGSYEQYF
TRBV7-8	TRBJ2-5	CASSGGLGETQYF
TRBV19	TRBJ1-1	CASRTIYTEAFF
TRBV29-1	TRBJ1-1	CSVVRQGDTEAFF
TRBV6-6	TRBJ1-2	CASSEFSSRDRFAKDGYTF
TRBV4-1	TRBJ1-1	CASSQDSGELAEAFF
TRBV2	TRBJ2-7	CAGRQESYEQYF
TRBV12-5	TRBJ1-1	CASGFRDRENTEAFF
TRBV12-3/TRBV12-4	TRBJ1-2	CPEGHRPYGYTF
TRBV20-1	TRBJ2-7	CSARDWSGSSYEQYF
TRBV10-3	TRBJ1-4	CAISPLGRNNEKLFF
TRBV12-3/TRBV12-4	TRBJ2-5	CASSLTRGGETQYF
TRBV5-6	TRBJ1-5	CASSWGTGARQPQHF
TRBV7-2	TRBJ2-2	CASSLSTGDTGELFF
TRBV20-1	TRBJ2-7	CSARGMVSSGISEQYF
TRBV7-2	TRBJ2-5	CASSFFGGTETQYF
TRBV29-1	TRBJ2-2	CSVDPPPSGRVSGELFF
TRBV5-4	TRBJ2-7	CASSFQVGYEQYF
TRBV20-1	TRBJ2-3	CSASLGLDF
TRBV20-1	TRBJ2-5	CSARDRQETQYF
TRBV12-3/TRBV12-4	TRBJ2-2	CASSPRWTGGNTGELFF
TRBV7-6	TRBJ1-1	CASGGEAFF
TRBV20-1	TRBJ2-5	CSARDAQGAQYF
TRBV7-9	TRBJ1-4	CASSKLRGRVEKLFF
TRBV5-4	TRBJ1-6	CASSSPTDRPSPLHF
TRBV15	TRBJ2-6	CASSAGLVGANVLTF
TRBV5-1	TRBJ2-7	CASSLGQDHYEQYF
TRBV20-1	TRBJ1-1	CSAPGDMNTEAFF
TRBV9	TRBJ1-4	CASSESGLDEKLFF
TRBV5-4	TRBJ1-2	CASSGERGNNYGYTF
TRBV29-1	TRBJ1-1	CSFRRQNTEAFF
TRBV12-3/TRBV12-4	TRBJ2-7	CASSLSGQHYEQYF
TRBV10-3	TRBJ2-7	CATGTGKVQYF